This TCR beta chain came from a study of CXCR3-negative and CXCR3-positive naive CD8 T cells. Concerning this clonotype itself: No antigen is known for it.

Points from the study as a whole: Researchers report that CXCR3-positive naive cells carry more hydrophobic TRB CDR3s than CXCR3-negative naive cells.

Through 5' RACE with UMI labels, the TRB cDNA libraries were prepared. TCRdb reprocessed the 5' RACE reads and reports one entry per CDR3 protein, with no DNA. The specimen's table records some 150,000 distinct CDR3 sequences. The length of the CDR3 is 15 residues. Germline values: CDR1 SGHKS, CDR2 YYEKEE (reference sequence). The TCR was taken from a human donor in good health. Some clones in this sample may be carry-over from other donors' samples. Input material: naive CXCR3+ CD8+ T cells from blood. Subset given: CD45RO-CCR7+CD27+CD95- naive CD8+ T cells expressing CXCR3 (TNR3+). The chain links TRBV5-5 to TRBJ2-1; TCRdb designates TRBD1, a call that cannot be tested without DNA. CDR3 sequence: CASSAWDSSYNEQFF.